This T cell receptor (beta chain) was documented in a study of shared clonotypes between healthy human individuals. Study outcomes and limitations: Clonotype sharing among donors likely depends on sequencing depth.

Every donor was a Caucasian adult from Nashville, Tennessee. This clone was detected once. Antigen unknown. Generated by immunoSEQ multiplex PCR, the TCRdb table keeps only in-frame clones and is missing some. The sample consists of about 2.4 million clones, over 85% of them appearing once. The sequenced material came from naive CD4+ T cells from PBMCs. As for subset: CD45RA+ positively selected. This TCR came from a man aged 18 to 30 in good health. Some clones in this sample may be carry-over from other donors' samples.

The CDR3 region is CAISEVEQETQYF. CDR3 in DNA: TGTGCCATCAGTGAGGTGGAACAAGAGACCCAGTACTTC. The rearrangement links TRBV10-3 to TRBJ2-5; D gene uncertain. Trimming took 2 bases from V and 2 from J, leaving 6 bases between them. CDR1 and CDR2 (germline): ENHRY, SYGVKD. The CDR3 consists of 13 residues.